What follows are 12 T cell receptor beta chains derived from one specimen sequenced in a study of cytotoxic CD8 clonotypes in ibrutinib-treated CLL. Clones were sequenced by immunoSEQ multiplex PCR, and TCRdb holds only the in-frame ones, with some missing. The table shows nearly 50,000 clones, with about three fifths occurring only once. This specimen was PBMCs, taken after 24 months of ibrutinib treatment. The source is a human donor with chronic lymphocytic leukemia.

V usage is TRBV5-5 and J usage is TRBJ1-5, with 7 nucleotides matching TRBD1. Trimming took 0 bases from V and 0 from J; bases not matched to a gene: 0. The CDR3 spans 15 residues. Germline V gene sequence: CDR1 SGHKS, CDR2 YYEKEE (reference sequence). The CDR3 sequence is CASSLGQGSNQPQHF. DNA of the CDR3: TGTGCCAGCAGCTTGGGACAGGGTAGCAATCAGCCCCAGCATTTT.

The chain couples TRBV7-9 to TRBJ1-1; TRBD1 matches at 8 bases. Unmatched junction bases numbered 6, after V lost 6 bases and J lost 3 bases. CDR1 is SEHNR, CDR2 FQNEAQ, per germline (reference sequence). The CDR3 extends over 14 amino acids. This CDR3 is CASRPTGGDTEAFF. In DNA form, the CDR3 reads TGTGCCAGCAGGCCAACAGGGGGTGACACTGAAGCTTTCTTT.

V and J are TRBV29-1 and TRBJ1-1; D is unresolved. V was trimmed by 7 bases and J by 4 bases, leaving 16 bases between them. Germline V lookup: CDR1 SQVTM, CDR2 ANQGSEA. The CDR3 extends over 13 amino acids. The CDR3 DNA sequence: TGCAGCGGGGTTCGGGGAGTGGCCACTGAAGCTTTCTTT. Translating gives CSGVRGVATEAFF.

This clone was seen repeatedly, ten times or more. The chain joins TRBV27 to TRBJ2-7; TRBD2 agrees at 10 bases. Germline CDR1 is MNHEY and CDR2 is SMNVEV (reference sequence). CDR3 length equals 17 residues. V was clipped by 5 bases and J by 5 bases; unmatched bases: 15. In nucleotides, the CDR3 is TGTGCCAGCAGTGACACTAGCGGGGACTCCCCATCGGACGAGCAGTACTTC. It specifies CASSDTSGDSPSDEQYF.

The gene calls are TRBV19 and TRBJ2-2, with 12 bases that match TRBD1. Germline CDR1 and CDR2: LNHDA and SQIVND (reference sequence). With V trimmed by 3 bases and J by 1 base, 15 bases remained unmatched. CDR3 length equals 21 residues. CDR3 bases: TGTGCCAGTAGTATTCCCCCCCGGGACAGGGGGCGGGGGGTGAACACCGGGGAGCTGTTTTTT. Its protein product is CASSIPPRDRGRGVNTGELFF.

V and J are TRBV7-6 and TRBJ1-2; tentative D call: TRBD1 (6 bases). The CDR3 is 14 residues long. Trimming took 5 bases from V and 6 from J, leaving 16 bases between them. Germline V gene lookup returns CDR1 SGHVS and CDR2 FNYEAQ. The CDR3 sequence: CASSISGQLDGYTF. The CDR3 region has the DNA TGTGCCAGCAGCATATCCGGACAGTTAGATGGCTACACCTTC.

The genes are TRBV19 and TRBJ1-5, with D possibly TRBD1 on 6 matching bases. CDR1 is LNHDA, CDR2 SQIVND, per germline (reference sequence). Trimming removed 0 bases from V and 3 bases from J, with 18 bases in between. The CDR3 covers 18 residues. The CDR3 loop is CASSIDLGQGRINQPQHF. CDR3 DNA sequence: TGTGCCAGTAGTATAGATCTCGGGCAGGGGCGGATCAATCAGCCCCAGCATTTT.

V gene TRBV5-6 combines with J gene TRBJ1-3; D is unresolved. V was trimmed by 0 bases and J by 3 bases, leaving 10 bases between them. This CDR3 contains 15 residues. Per germline, CDR1 SGHDT and CDR2 YYEEEE. CDR3 protein: CASSLGSLGGNTIYF. CDR3 sequence (DNA): TGTGCCAGCAGCTTGGGGTCCCTTGGTGGAAACACCATATATTTT.

A few counts support this clone. The chain couples TRBV5-1 to TRBJ1-3; possibly TRBD1 for D (6 bases). This CDR3 has 16 residues. Germline CDR1 and CDR2: SGHRS and YFSETQ. V lost 4 bases, J lost 0 bases, and 14 bases lay in between. CDR3 DNA: TGCGCCAGCAGCCGACAGGTCGGCACCTCTGGAAACACCATATATTTT. Translated, it gives CASSRQVGTSGNTIYF.

This clone has a single count. The rearrangement links TRBV7-8 to TRBJ2-5; D is unclear. The CDR3 is 13 residues long. The ends were cut back, 5 bases at V and 10 bases at J, with 17 bases in the middle. Germline values: CDR1 SGHVS, CDR2 FQNEAQ. The CDR3 coding sequence is TGTGCCAGCAGCGTCGCGACCCTGGGTGACCAGTACTTC. This encodes CASSVATLGDQYF.

The chain employs TRBV6-5 and TRBJ1-4; TRBD1 might be the D (6 bases). Per germline, CDR1 MNHEY and CDR2 SVGAGI. Trimming removed 2 bases from V and 11 bases from J, with 12 bases in between. The CDR3 sequence is 13 residues long. CDR3 amino acids: CASSYGHREKLFF. CDR3 nucleotides: TGTGCCAGCAGTTACGGTCACAGGGAGAAACTGTTTTTT.

The chain carries TRBV28 and TRBJ1-3, with D unresolved. The V gene's germline CDR1 is MDHEN and CDR2 SYDVKM. The length of the CDR3 is 13 residues. Trimming took off 6 bases at V and 5 bases at J, with 11 bases between the two ends. The CDR3 is CASSARTRNTIYF. The CDR3 coding sequence is TGTGCCAGCAGCGCAAGAACCCGAAACACCATATATTTT. The full variable domain, in which reference TRBV28 and TRBJ1-3 provide the parts outside the CDR3, is DVKVTQSSRYLVKRTGEKVFLECVQDMDHENMFWYRQDPGLGLRLIYFSYDVKMKEKGDIPEGYSVSREKKERFSLILESASTNQTSMYLCASSARTRNTIYFGEGSWLTVV.